Listed below are T cell receptor beta chains from one sample, sequenced in a study of post-analysis software for immune sequencing data. TCRdb re-called the PCR reads through MiXCR, storing one row per CDR3 protein. The sample comprises about 540,000 distinct CDR3 sequences, approximately 31% of which are singletons, and approximately 5.4% rests with the top ten. Sequenced input: blood. The receptor set was obtained from a girl aged 2 to 17 with multiple sclerosis. Each CDR3 is given with its conserved first and last residue. Each record gives: J gene, D gene, V gene, clone size, CDR3 DNA, CDR3 protein. D genes are given only for firm matches. Clone size is stated in some rows and not others, as once, few, many or a class when expanded.

TRBJ2-1 - TRBV6-5 few TGTGCCAGCAGTTACGGGCCCACCCGCTCCTACAATGAGCAGTTCTTC CASSYGPTRSYNEQFF
TRBJ1-2 - TRBV7-2 few TGTGCCAGCAGCAATGGGGCCAACTTCATCAGTGACTACACCTTC CASSNGANFISDYTF
TRBJ2-7 TRBD2 TRBV7-3 - TGTGCCAGCAGCGGGACTAGCGGGGGGAATTACGAGCAGTACTTC CASSGTSGGNYEQYF
TRBJ1-1 - TRBV5-6 few TGTGCCAGCAGCTTGGCCAGTCCCGACCGTGAAGCTTTCTTT CASSLASPDREAFF
TRBJ1-2 TRBD1 TRBV7-9 - TGTGCCAGCAGCCGCGGACAGGGGGCTGGCTACACCTTC CASSRGQGAGYTF
TRBJ2-5 TRBD1 TRBV6-5 few TGTGCCAGCAGTTACTCCGGACAGGGGGCCGGGGAGACCCAGTACTTC CASSYSGQGAGETQYF
TRBJ1-6 - TRBV29-1 few TGCAGCGTTGCGGACAGACCTAATTCACCCCTCCACTTT CSVADRPNSPLHF
TRBJ2-7 TRBD1 TRBV6-1 - TGTGCCAGCAGTCCCCGCCGAGCAGGGGGCTACGAGCAGTACTTC CASSPRRAGGYEQYF
TRBJ2-5 TRBD2 TRBV5-6 - TGTGCCAGCAGCGTACCGGGACTAGCGTTCTTGGAGACCCAGTACTTC CASSVPGLAFLETQYF
TRBJ2-7 TRBD2 TRBV12-3/TRBV12-4 - TGTGCCAGCAGTTTGACTAGCGGGGATTACGAGCAGTACTTC CASSLTSGDYEQYF
TRBJ2-1 TRBD2 TRBV20-1 - TGCAGTGCTAGGATAGCGGGGGGGCGATTCTTC CSARIAGGRFF
TRBJ1-1 TRBD1 TRBV9 - TGTGCCAGCAGCCCCCAGGGGGAAGGGAACACTGAAGCTTTCTTT CASSPQGEGNTEAFF
TRBJ2-5 - TRBV15 few TGTGCCACCAGCAGAGTCGACACCCAAGAGACCCAGTACTTC CATSRVDTQETQYF
TRBJ2-7 - TRBV7-9 - TGTGCCAGCAGCTTGGATCTGGACACAAACTACGAGCAGTACTTC CASSLDLDTNYEQYF
TRBJ2-5 TRBD2 TRBV28 - TGTGCCAGCAGTACTAGCGGGGGAAGGGGGGAGACCCAGTACTTC CASSTSGGRGETQYF
TRBJ1-2 - TRBV7-8 - TGTGCCAGCAGCTCCTGGAGGCCGGGACAAGCTAACTATGGCTACACCTTC CASSSWRPGQANYGYTF
TRBJ1-3 - TRBV18 - TGTGCCAGCTCACCATCGGTCCTCTCTGGAAACACCATATATTTT CASSPSVLSGNTIYF
TRBJ1-1 TRBD1 TRBV12-3/TRBV12-4 few TGTGCCAGCAGTTATTGGAGACAGGGAAATACTGAAGCTTTCTTT CASSYWRQGNTEAFF
TRBJ2-5 - TRBV14 - TGTGCCAGCAGCCGTTATACGAGGCAAGAGACCCAGTACTTC CASSRYTRQETQYF
TRBJ2-5 - TRBV9 few TGTGCCAGCAGCGCTACCAACGGTCAAGAGACCCAGTACTTC CASSATNGQETQYF
TRBJ2-2 TRBD2 TRBV20-1 once TGCAGTGCTCTAGCGGGGGGGCCTACCGGGGAGCTGTTTTTT CSALAGGPTGELFF
TRBJ2-3 - TRBV4-1 - TGCGCCAGCAGCCCCCACACCGGGACGTTGGAGTCAGATACGCAGTATTTT CASSPHTGTLESDTQYF
TRBJ1-2 TRBD1 TRBV12-3/TRBV12-4 - TGTGCCAGCAGTTCCGGGACAGAGGTCCGCTACACCTTC CASSSGTEVRYTF
TRBJ1-4 - TRBV4-1 - TGCGCCAGCAGCCAAATCGTCGCGGGGGCTAATGAAAAACTGTTTTTT CASSQIVAGANEKLFF
TRBJ1-5 - TRBV12-3/TRBV12-4 - TGTGCCAGCAGCCATACTCGGGGGGCGCTCAGCAATCAGCCCCAGCATTTT CASSHTRGALSNQPQHF
TRBJ1-2 TRBD1 TRBV5-6 - TGTGCCAGCAGCGGGGACAGGAACATGAACTATAACTATGGCTACACCTTC CASSGDRNMNYNYGYTF
TRBJ2-7 TRBD1 TRBV20-1 - TGCAGTGCTAATCCGGGGACAGGGGCCTCGGCGCAGTACTTC CSANPGTGASAQYF
TRBJ2-3 TRBD2 TRBV5-1 - TGCGCCAGCAGCTTGGGTCTCGGCGGGGGAGGCACAGATACGCAGTATTTT CASSLGLGGGGTDTQYF
TRBJ2-7 TRBD1 TRBV27 - TGTGCCAGCAGTCTGGACAGGGGGCTGGGTGAGCAGTACTTC CASSLDRGLGEQYF
TRBJ1-5 - TRBV4-1 - TGCGCCAGCAGCCAGGGGCTCCGGGGGGTTAGCAATCAGCCCCAGCATTTT CASSQGLRGVSNQPQHF
TRBJ1-1 - TRBV7-9 - TGTGCCAGCAGCTTAGCGGAAAGGGAGGCGGCTTTCTTT CASSLAEREAAFF
TRBJ2-5 TRBD1 TRBV20-1 - TGCAGTGCTGAGGGTGGGGACAGGCCGAATAGGGAGCAAGAGACCCAGTACTTC CSAEGGDRPNREQETQYF
TRBJ1-6 - TRBV9 few TGTGCCAGCAGCGTGGGAAGGTATTCACCCCTCCACTTT CASSVGRYSPLHF